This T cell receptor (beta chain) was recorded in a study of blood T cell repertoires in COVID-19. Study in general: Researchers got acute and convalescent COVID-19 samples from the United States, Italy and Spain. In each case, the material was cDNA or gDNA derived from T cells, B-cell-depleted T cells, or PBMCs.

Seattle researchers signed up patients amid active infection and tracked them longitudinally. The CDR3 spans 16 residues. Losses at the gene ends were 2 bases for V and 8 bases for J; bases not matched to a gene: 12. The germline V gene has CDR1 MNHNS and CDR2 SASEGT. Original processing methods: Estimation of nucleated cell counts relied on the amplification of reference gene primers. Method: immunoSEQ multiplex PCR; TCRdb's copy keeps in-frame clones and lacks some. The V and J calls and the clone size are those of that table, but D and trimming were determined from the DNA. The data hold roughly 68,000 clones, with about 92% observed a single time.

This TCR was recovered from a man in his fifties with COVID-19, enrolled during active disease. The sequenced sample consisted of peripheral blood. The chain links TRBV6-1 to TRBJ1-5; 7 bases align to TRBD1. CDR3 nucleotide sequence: TGTGCCAGCAGTGAAATCCGGGACAGCCTTCGGAAGCCCCAGCATTTT. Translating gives CASSEIRDSLRKPQHF.